This is a list of T cell receptor beta chains from one sample in a study of T cell responses to AZD1222 COVID-19 vaccine. The protocol was immunoSEQ multiplex PCR, while the TCRdb copy is restricted to in-frame clones and leaves out a portion. The sample has about 170,000 clones, 85% to 90% seen once. This specimen was peripheral blood, taken on day 0 of AZD1222 vaccination. These receptors were taken from an adult in good health. Both conserved end residues are part of each CDR3. The D gene is left open where the match is weak. The size entry is marked missing in some rows and otherwise reads once, few, many or a size class.

d_gene	v_gene	j_gene	abundance	CDR3aa	CDR3nt
.	TRBV28	TRBJ2-2	.	CASSRDSITGELFF	TGTGCCAGCAGCCGGGACTCCATCACCGGGGAGCTGTTTTTT
TRBD1	TRBV28	TRBJ1-5	.	CASSFIEGQGAIQPQHF	TGTGCCAGCAGTTTTATAGAGGGACAGGGGGCAATTCAGCCCCAGCATTTT
TRBD2	TRBV6-5	TRBJ2-7	.	CASSATSGKTYEQYF	TGTGCCAGCAGCGCAACTAGCGGGAAAACCTACGAGCAGTACTTC
TRBD1	TRBV7-9	TRBJ2-5	.	CASSKQTGGGETQYF	TGTGCCAGCAGCAAACAGACAGGGGGAGGAGAGACCCAGTACTTC
TRBD2	TRBV19	TRBJ2-2	.	CASSELAGVRAGELFF	TGTGCCAGTAGTGAGCTAGCGGGGGTGAGGGCCGGGGAGCTGTTTTTT
.	TRBV4-1	TRBJ1-2	.	CASSQEGHSNLGYTF	TGCGCCAGCAGCCAAGAGGGACACTCTAACCTTGGCTACACCTTC
.	TRBV9	TRBJ2-5	.	CASSATESSRETQYF	TGTGCCAGCAGCGCAACAGAGTCGAGTCGGGAGACCCAGTACTTC
TRBD2	TRBV6-2/TRBV6-3	TRBJ2-5	.	CASSRLAGGPRETQYF	TGTGCCAGCAGTAGGCTAGCGGGAGGGCCGAGGGAGACCCAGTACTTC
TRBD1	TRBV3-1/TRBV3-2	TRBJ1-2	.	CASSQDPRWERGRTNYGYTF	TGTGCCAGCAGCCAAGATCCACGATGGGAGAGGGGGCGTACGAACTATGGCTACACCTTC
.	TRBV28	TRBJ2-1	.	CASSWPQGLGANEQFF	TGTGCCAGCAGTTGGCCCCAGGGTTTGGGGGCCAATGAGCAGTTCTTC
TRBD2	TRBV14	TRBJ2-2	.	CASSQDLPQSGGNTGELFF	TGTGCCAGCAGCCAAGATCTTCCCCAAAGCGGGGGTAACACCGGGGAGCTGTTTTTT
.	TRBV6-5	TRBJ1-1	once	CASRPWTANTEAFF	TGTGCCAGCAGGCCCTGGACAGCAAACACTGAAGCTTTCTTT
.	TRBV24-1	TRBJ2-2	.	CATTQGANTGELFF	TGTGCCACTACTCAGGGTGCGAACACCGGGGAGCTGTTTTTT
.	TRBV7-3	TRBJ2-1	.	CASSLTMGRWFF	TGTGCCAGCAGCTTAACGATGGGGCGGTGGTTCTTC
.	TRBV6-6	TRBJ1-1	.	CASSYFPVGVEAFF	TGTGCCAGCAGTTACTTCCCGGTCGGGGTCGAAGCTTTCTTT
TRBD1	TRBV27	TRBJ2-7	.	CASSQLGQSSYEQYF	TGTGCCAGCAGTCAACTGGGACAGAGCTCCTACGAGCAGTACTTC
TRBD1	TRBV9	TRBJ2-2	.	CASSVTQGDTGELFF	TGTGCCAGCAGCGTAACCCAGGGGGACACCGGGGAGCTGTTTTTT
TRBD1	TRBV30	TRBJ1-2	.	CAWSLTGGGYTF	TGTGCCTGGAGCCTAACAGGGGGTGGCTACACCTTC
TRBD1	TRBV11-2	TRBJ1-3	.	CASSRLVDRDSGNTIYF	TGTGCCAGCAGCCGTTTAGTGGACAGGGATTCTGGAAACACCATATATTTT
.	TRBV21-1	TRBJ2-2	.	CASSNPSTATNTGELFF	TGTGCCAGCAGCAACCCCTCAACCGCTACGAACACCGGGGAGCTGTTTTTT
TRBD1	TRBV7-8	TRBJ1-4	.	CASSRNRGLDEKLFF	TGTGCCAGCAGCCGTAACAGGGGGCTTGATGAAAAACTGTTTTTT
.	TRBV2	TRBJ2-3	.	CASNPGGHSTDTQYF	TGTGCCAGCAACCCCGGGGGACACAGCACAGATACGCAGTATTTT
TRBD1	TRBV7-2	TRBJ1-6	.	CASSLTGQVSTLHF	TGTGCCAGCAGCTTAACCGGACAGGTTTCGACCCTCCACTTT
.	TRBV28	TRBJ1-5	once	CASIGGGSNQPQHF	TGTGCCAGCATTGGAGGGGGAAGCAATCAGCCCCAGCATTTT
TRBD1	TRBV7-2	TRBJ2-7	few	CASRSGTASAYEQYF	TGTGCCAGCAGATCCGGGACAGCTTCCGCCTACGAGCAGTACTTC
TRBD2	TRBV2	TRBJ2-1	.	CASSDHRGMSRTSGRQEQFF	TGTGCCAGCAGTGACCATCGCGGTATGTCCAGGACTAGCGGGAGACAGGAGCAGTTCTTC
.	TRBV6-4	TRBJ2-1	.	CASSTGRSSYNEQFF	TGTGCCAGCAGTACGGGCAGGAGCTCCTACAATGAGCAGTTCTTC
.	TRBV5-6	TRBJ1-1	.	CASSFKGSTEAFF	TGTGCCAGCAGCTTTAAAGGGAGCACTGAAGCTTTCTTT
.	TRBV4-1	TRBJ1-6	.	CASSQLQLGGRLNSPLHF	TGCGCCAGCAGCCAACTTCAATTGGGGGGCAGGTTGAATTCACCCCTCCACTTT
TRBD1	TRBV4-1	TRBJ2-1	.	CASSQEPAGGTGNEQFF	TGCGCCAGCAGCCAGGAACCCGCAGGGGGCACGGGAAATGAGCAGTTCTTC
.	TRBV9	TRBJ2-6	.	CASSVGGAGANVLTF	TGTGCCAGCAGCGTAGGGGGGGCCGGGGCCAACGTCCTGACTTTC
TRBD1	TRBV19	TRBJ1-1	.	CASSARTGRTEAFF	TGTGCCAGTAGTGCCAGGACAGGGCGCACTGAAGCTTTCTTT
TRBD1	TRBV4-3	TRBJ1-1	.	CASSQGTGSEAEAFF	TGCGCCAGCAGCCAAGGGACAGGGTCAGAGGCTGAAGCTTTCTTT
TRBD2	TRBV6-6	TRBJ2-3	.	CASSLAGVNAQYF	TGTGCCAGCAGTCTAGCGGGAGTTAACGCGCAGTATTTT
TRBD1	TRBV12-5	TRBJ1-4	.	CASGLVQGTGPEKLFF	TGTGCTAGTGGTTTGGTACAAGGGACAGGGCCAGAAAAACTGTTTTTT
.	TRBV19	TRBJ1-1	.	CASIYSSEAFF	TGTGCCAGTATTTACAGCTCTGAAGCTTTCTTT
TRBD1	TRBV5-1	TRBJ1-6	.	CASSLEPAGTGSNSPLHF	TGCGCCAGCAGCTTGGAACCCGCCGGGACAGGGAGCAATTCACCCCTCCACTTT
.	TRBV21-1	TRBJ1-4	once	CASSKEVTGGDANEKLFF	TGTGCCAGCAGCAAAGAGGTGACAGGGGGCGATGCTAATGAAAAACTGTTTTTT